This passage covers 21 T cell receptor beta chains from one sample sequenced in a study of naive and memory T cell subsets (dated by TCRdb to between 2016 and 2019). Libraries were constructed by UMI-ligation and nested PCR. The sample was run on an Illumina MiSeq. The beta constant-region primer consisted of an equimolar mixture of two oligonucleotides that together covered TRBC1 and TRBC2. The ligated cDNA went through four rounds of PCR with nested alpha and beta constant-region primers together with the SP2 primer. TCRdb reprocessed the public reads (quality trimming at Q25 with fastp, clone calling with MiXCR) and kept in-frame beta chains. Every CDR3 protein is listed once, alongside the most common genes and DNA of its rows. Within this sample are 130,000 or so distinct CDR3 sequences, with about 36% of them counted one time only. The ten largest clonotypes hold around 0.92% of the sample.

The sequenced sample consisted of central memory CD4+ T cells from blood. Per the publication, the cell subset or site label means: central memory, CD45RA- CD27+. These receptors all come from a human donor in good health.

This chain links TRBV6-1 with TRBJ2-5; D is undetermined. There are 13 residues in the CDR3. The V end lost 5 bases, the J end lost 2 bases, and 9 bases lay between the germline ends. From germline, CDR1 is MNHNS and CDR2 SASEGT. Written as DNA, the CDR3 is TGTGCCAGCAGTTTCAGTTTTCAAGAGACCCAGTACTTC. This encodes CASSFSFQETQYF.

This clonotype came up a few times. The DNA of the CDR3 is TGTGCCAGCAGCCAAGGACAGTTAGGGAATGAAAAACTGTTTTTT. Amino acid sequence: CASSQGQLGNEKLFF. V and J are TRBV4-2 and TRBJ1-4, with D perhaps matching TRBD1 (5 bases). V was trimmed by 1 base and J by 5 bases, leaving 11 bases between them. The CDR3 runs to 15 residues. Per the germline V gene, CDR1 is LGHNA and CDR2 is YNFKEQ.

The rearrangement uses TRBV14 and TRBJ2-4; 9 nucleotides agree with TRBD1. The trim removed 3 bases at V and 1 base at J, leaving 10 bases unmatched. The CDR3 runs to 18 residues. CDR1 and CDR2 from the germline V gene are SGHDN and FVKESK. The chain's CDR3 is CASSQGQGNKVAKNIQYF. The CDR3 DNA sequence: TGTGCCAGCAGCCAGGGACAGGGAAATAAAGTGGCCAAAAACATTCAGTACTTC.

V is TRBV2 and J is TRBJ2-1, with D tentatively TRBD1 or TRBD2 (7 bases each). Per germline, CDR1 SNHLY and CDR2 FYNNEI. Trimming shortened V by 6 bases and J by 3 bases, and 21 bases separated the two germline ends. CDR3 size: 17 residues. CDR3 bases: TGTGCCAGCAGGGGGACTATCTTAGGGGGCCTCTACAATGAGCAGTTCTTC. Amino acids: CASRGTILGGLYNEQFF.

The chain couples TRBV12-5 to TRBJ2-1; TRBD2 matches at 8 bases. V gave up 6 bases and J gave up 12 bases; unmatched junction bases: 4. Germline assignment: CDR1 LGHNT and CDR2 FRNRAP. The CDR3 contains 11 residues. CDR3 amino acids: CASGQAGAQFF. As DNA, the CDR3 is TGTGCTAGTGGCCAAGCGGGAGCGCAGTTCTTC.

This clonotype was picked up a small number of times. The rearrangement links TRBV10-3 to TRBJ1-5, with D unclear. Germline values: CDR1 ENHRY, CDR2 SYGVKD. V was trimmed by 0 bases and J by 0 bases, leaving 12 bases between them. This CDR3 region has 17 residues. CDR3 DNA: TGTGCCATCAGTGAGTCTATGGAGCAACATAGCAATCAGCCCCAGCATTTT. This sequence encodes CAISESMEQHSNQPQHF.

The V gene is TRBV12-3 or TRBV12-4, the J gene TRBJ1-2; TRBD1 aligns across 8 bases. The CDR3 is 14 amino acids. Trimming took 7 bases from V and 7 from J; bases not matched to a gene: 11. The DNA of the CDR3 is TGTGCCAGCATTCTTGCAGGGGGCAATGCTGGCTACACCTTC. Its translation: CASILAGGNAGYTF.

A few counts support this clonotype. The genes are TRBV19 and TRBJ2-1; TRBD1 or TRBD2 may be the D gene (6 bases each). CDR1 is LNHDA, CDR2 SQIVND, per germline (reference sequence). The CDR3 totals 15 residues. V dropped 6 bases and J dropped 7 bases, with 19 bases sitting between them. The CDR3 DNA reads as TGTGCCAGTAGGTTCGGTGCGGGGCAGGGGAATGAGCAGTTCTTC. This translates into CASRFGAGQGNEQFF.

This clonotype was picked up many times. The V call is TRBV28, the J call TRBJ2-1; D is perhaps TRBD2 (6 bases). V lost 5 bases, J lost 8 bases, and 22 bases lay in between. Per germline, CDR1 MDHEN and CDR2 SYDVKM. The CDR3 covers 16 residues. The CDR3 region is CASSPGWGRLNDEQFF. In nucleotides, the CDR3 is TGTGCCAGCAGTCCAGGTTGGGGGAGGTTGAACGATGAGCAGTTCTTC.

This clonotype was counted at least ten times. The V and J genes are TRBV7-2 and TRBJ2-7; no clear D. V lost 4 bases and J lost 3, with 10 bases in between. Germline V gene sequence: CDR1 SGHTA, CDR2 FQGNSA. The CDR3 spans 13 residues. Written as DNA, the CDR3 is TGTGCCAGCAGCTCAACCCATATCTACGAGCAGTACTTC. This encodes CASSSTHIYEQYF.

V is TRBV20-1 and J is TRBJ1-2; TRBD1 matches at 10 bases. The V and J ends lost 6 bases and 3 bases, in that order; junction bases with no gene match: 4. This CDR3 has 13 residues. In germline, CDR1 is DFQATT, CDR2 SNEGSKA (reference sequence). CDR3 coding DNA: TGCAGTGCGAGGGGGACAGGGGACTATGGCTACACCTTC. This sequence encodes CSARGTGDYGYTF.

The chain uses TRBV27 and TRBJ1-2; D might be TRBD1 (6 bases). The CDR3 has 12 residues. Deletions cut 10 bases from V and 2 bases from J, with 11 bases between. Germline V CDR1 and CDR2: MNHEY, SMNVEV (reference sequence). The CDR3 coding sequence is TGTGCCACTCAGACAGGAAACTATGGCTACACCTTC. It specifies CATQTGNYGYTF.

The DNA for the CDR3 is TGCGCCAGCAGTTCAGGGGCCTACAATGAGCAGTTCTTC. It translates to CASSSGAYNEQFF. V and J are TRBV10-1 and TRBJ2-1, with TRBD1 as a possible D gene (6 bases). This CDR3 is 13 amino acids long. V was pared by 5 bases and J by 2 bases, with 7 bases between. The germline CDR1 and CDR2 sequences are WNHNN and SYGVQD (reference sequence).

The CDR3 spells CATIFAEGPGNEQFF. The CDR3 DNA reads as TGTGCCACTATTTTCGCGGAGGGCCCCGGCAATGAGCAGTTCTTC. The chain is built from TRBV24-1 and TRBJ2-1, with a tentative D call TRBD2 (6 bases). CDR1 is KGHDR and CDR2 is SFDVKD in the germline V gene. This CDR3 spans 15 amino acids. The germline V and J ends were trimmed by 10 bases and 6 bases, with 21 bases remaining between them.

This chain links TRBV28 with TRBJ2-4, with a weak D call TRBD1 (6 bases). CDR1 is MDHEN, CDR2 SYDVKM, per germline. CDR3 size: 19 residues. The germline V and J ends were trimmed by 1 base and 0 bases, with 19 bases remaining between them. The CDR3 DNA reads TGTGCCAGCAGTTTATCCCAGGTGGGGGCGGGTATAGCCAAAAACATTCAGTACTTC. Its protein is CASSLSQVGAGIAKNIQYF.

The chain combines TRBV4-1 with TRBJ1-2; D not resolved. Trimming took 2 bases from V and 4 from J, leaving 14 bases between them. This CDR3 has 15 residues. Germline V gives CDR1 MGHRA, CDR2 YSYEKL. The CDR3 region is CASSQRLTSGYGYTF. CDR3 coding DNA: TGCGCCAGCAGCCAACGGTTAACTTCGGGCTATGGCTACACCTTC.

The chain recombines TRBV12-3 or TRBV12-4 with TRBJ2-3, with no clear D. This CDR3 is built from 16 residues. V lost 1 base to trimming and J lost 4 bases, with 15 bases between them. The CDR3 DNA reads TGTGCCAGCAGTTTAGGGGTCTCTAGGAAAGCAGATACGCAGTATTTT. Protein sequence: CASSLGVSRKADTQYF.

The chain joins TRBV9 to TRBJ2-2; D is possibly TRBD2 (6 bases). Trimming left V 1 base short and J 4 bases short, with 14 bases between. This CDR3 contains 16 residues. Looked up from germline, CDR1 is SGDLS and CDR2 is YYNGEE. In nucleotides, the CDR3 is TGTGCCAGCAGCGTATCCCCGGGAGTTCGCACCGGGGAGCTGTTTTTT. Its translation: CASSVSPGVRTGELFF.

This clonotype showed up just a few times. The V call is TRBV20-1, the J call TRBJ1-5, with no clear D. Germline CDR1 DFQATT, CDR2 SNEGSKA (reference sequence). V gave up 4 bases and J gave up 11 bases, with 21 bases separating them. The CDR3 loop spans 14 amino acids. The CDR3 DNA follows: TGCAGTGCTAATTCAGAGGCTGACTACGTGGCCCAGCATTTT. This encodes CSANSEADYVAQHF.

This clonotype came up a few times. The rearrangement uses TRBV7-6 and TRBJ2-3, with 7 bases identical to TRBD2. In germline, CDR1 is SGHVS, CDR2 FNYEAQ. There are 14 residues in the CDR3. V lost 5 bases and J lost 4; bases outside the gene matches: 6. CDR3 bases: TGTGCCAGCAGCCCCAGCGGGACTGCAGATACGCAGTATTTT. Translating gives CASSPSGTADTQYF.

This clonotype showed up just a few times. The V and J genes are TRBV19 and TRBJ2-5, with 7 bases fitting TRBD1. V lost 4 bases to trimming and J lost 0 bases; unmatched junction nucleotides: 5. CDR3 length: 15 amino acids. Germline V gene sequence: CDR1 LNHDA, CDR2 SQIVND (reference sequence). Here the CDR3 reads CASSTETGNQETQYF. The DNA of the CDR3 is TGTGCCAGTAGTACCGAGACAGGGAACCAAGAGACCCAGTACTTC.